Given below is one T cell receptor beta chain in context. It lacks a known antigen. No much larger clone exists at a distance of one base, and base qualities are not known. The immunoSEQ Assay, a bias-controlled multiplex PCR, was used to amplify TCRbeta CDR3 regions from genomic DNA. Per the source publication's procedure: The number of nucleated cells in each sample was estimated from the amplification of reference gene primers within the assay. Sequence reads were collapsed and filtered to measure the absolute abundance of every unique TCRbeta CDR3 rearrangement. Productive Simpson clonality was computed per sample as the square root of Simpson's diversity index over productive rearrangements. This is the immuneACCESS table as TCRdb keeps it, with only in-frame sequences that have V and J called. A part of the clones is gone; compared with another copy, unresolved V genes explain less than half, and the rest is unexplained. V, J and clone size reflect that table, while D and trimming were determined from the DNA. The sample table contains a few hundred thousand clones; only one count was recorded for 70% to 90% of them. The ten largest make up approximately 0.92% of the sample.

V is cut by 6 bases and J by 5 bases, and the space between the germline ends is 11 bases. Spanning cysteine to phenylalanine, the CDR3 consists of 12 amino acids. The entry retains the CDR3 DNA only, 36 bases that are in frame from base 1. CDR1 and CDR2 are read off the germline V gene as SGHRS and YFSETQ. In Seattle, one collaborating source enrolled patients while the infection was active and tracked those patients longitudinally over the course of disease. Whole blood was collected in K2EDTA tubes by collaborating institutions according to the institutions' own protocols. Collaborator samples were shipped for TCRbeta analysis as frozen whole blood, isolated PBMCs, or DNA extracted from either sample type. The sample comes from a study of blood T cell repertoires in COVID-19 (dated by TCRdb to between 2020 and 2021). At the level of the whole study: Collaborator samples came from the United States, Italy and Spain and covered acute and convalescent phases of COVID-19. The material from the prospective study consisted of cDNA or gDNA derived from T cells, B-cell-depleted T cells, or PBMCs. Deeply sampled blood TCRbeta repertoires from subjects exposed to, actively infected with, or recovered from COVID-19 were included in the dataset. The repertoires were released in a freely available public database intended as a resource for research on the immune response to SARS-CoV-2. Samples came from the ongoing ImmuneRACE study (first 160 participants) plus 1,254 subjects from 6 global collaborators. A de-identified subject ID, COVID-19 status, age in years and sex were almost always included in the sample metadata. Where HLA class I and class II types were available, the types were taken from metadata supplied by the sample provider, not from assay-based typing. Overall study results and their limits: How much clinical and demographic metadata was included differed by source and by participant, and the metadata was provided uncurated.

Sequencing input: peripheral blood. Recombination joined TRBV5-1 with TRBJ1-1; the D gene remains uncertain. This clonotype originated in a man aged 18 to 29 with COVID-19, enrolled during active disease. This receptor has the CDR3 CASTGMGTEAFF. The DNA reads TGCGCCAGCACGGGGATGGGGACTGAAGCTTTCTTT.